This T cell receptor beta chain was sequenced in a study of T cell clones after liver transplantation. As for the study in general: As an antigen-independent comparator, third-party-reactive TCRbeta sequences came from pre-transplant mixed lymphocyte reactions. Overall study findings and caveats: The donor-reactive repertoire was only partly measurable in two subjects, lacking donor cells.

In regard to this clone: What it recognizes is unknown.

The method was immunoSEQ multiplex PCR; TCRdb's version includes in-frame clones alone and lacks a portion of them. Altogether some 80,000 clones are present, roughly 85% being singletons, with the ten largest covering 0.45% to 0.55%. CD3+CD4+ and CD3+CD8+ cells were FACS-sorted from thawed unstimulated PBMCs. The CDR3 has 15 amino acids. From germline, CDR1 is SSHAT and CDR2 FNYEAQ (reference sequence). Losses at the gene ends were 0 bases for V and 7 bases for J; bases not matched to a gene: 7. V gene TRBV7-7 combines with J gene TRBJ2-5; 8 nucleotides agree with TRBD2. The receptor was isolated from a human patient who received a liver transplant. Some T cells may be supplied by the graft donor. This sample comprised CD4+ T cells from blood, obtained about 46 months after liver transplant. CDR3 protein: CASSLASGLVGTQYF. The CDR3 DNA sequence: TGTGCCAGCAGCTTAGCGTCGGGACTAGTGGGGACCCAGTACTTC.